This T cell receptor (beta chain) was observed in a study of blood T cell repertoires in COVID-19. The method was immunoSEQ multiplex PCR; TCRdb's version includes in-frame clones alone and lacks a portion of them. The sample has 55,000 to 70,000 clones; approximately 90% are singletons. The sequence came from a woman between 40 and 50 years old who had recovered from COVID-19. The sequenced sample consisted of PBMCs or T cells enriched from blood (not recorded which).

CDR3 sequence: CASSFRTTTYEQYF. The CDR3 DNA reads TGTGCCAGCAGCTTTCGTACTACCACCTACGAGCAGTACTTC. J is TRBJ2-7 and V is TRBV7-9, with D unclear. The V end was cut by 3 bases, the J end by 2 bases, with 11 bases between. In germline, CDR1 is SEHNR, CDR2 FQNEAQ (reference sequence). This CDR3 region has 14 residues.